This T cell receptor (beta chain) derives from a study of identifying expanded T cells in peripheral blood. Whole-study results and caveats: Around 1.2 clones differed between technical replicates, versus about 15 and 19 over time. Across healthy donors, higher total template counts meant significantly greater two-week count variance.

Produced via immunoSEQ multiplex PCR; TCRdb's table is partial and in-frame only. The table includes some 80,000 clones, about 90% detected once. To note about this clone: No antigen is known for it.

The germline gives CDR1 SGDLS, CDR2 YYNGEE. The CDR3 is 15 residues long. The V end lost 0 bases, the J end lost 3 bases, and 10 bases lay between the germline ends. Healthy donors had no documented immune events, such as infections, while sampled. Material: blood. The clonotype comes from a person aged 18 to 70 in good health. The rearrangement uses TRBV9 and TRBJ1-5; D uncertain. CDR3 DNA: TGTGCCAGCAGCGTAGGGACTGATCACAATCAGCCCCAGCATTTT. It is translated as CASSVGTDHNQPQHF.